This TCR beta chain was sequenced during a study of blood T cell repertoires in COVID-19. At the level of the study: The study drew acute and convalescent COVID-19 samples from the United States, Italy and Spain. The cDNA or gDNA used as material had been derived from T cells, B-cell-depleted T cells, or PBMCs.

Authors' analysis steps: Researchers report that nucleated cell counts were estimated from reference gene primer amplification. This table comes from immunoSEQ multiplex PCR, and its TCRdb copy is limited to in-frame clones, with some not included. That table gives V, J and clone size, and the DNA gave D and trimming. The data show about 120,000 clones, around three quarters seen once. The V end was cut by 7 bases, the J end by 0 bases, with 10 bases between. CDR3 length equals 12 residues. CDR1 is SQVTM, CDR2 ANQGSEA, per germline. The sample comprised peripheral blood. The TCR comes from a woman older than 75 with acute or convalescent COVID-19. The gene calls are TRBV29-1 and TRBJ2-7; D may be TRBD1 (6 bases). The CDR3: CSDRDTSYEQYF. CDR3 DNA sequence: TGCAGCGACCGGGACACCTCCTACGAGCAGTACTTC.